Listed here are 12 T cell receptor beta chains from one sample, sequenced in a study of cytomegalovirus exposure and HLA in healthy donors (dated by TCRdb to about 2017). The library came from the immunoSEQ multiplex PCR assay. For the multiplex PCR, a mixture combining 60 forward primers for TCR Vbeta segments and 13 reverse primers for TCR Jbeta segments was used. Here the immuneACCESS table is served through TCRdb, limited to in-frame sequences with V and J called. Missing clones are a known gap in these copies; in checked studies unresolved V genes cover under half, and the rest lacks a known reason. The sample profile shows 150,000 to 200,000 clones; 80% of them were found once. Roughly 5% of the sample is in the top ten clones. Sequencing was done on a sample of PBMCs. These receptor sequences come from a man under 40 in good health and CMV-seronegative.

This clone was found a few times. The CDR3 sequence is CASSRDRGGYEQYF. The CDR3 DNA follows: TGTGCCAGCAGCCGGGACAGGGGAGGCTACGAGCAGTACTTC. The rearrangement links TRBV11-1 to TRBJ2-7, with 10 bases matching TRBD1. There are 14 residues in the CDR3. Losses at the gene ends were 5 bases for V and 3 bases for J; bases not matched to a gene: 4. The germline CDR1 and CDR2 sequences are SGHAT and FQDESV (reference sequence). Filled out from reference TRBV11-1 and TRBJ2-7, the complete variable domain reads EAEVAQSPRYKITEKSQAVAFWCDPISGHATLYWYRQILGQGPELLVQFQDESVVDDSQLPKDRFSAERLKGVDSTLKIQPAELGDSAMYLCASSRDRGGYEQYFGPGTRLTVT.

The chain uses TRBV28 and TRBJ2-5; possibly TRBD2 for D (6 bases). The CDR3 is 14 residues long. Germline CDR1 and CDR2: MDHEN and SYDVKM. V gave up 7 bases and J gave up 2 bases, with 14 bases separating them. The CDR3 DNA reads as TGTGCCAGCACCCCTGGGACTCCTCAAGAGACCCAGTACTTC. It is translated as CASTPGTPQETQYF.

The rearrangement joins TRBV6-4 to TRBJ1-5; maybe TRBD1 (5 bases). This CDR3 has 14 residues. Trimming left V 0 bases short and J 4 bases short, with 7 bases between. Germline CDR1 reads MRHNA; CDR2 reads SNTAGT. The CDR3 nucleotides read TGTGCCAGCAGTGACTCTCAGGGTAATCAGCCCCAGCATTTT. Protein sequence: CASSDSQGNQPQHF.

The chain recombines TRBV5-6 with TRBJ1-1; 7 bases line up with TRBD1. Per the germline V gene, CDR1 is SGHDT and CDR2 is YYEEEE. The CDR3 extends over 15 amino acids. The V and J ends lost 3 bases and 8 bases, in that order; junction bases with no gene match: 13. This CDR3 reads CASSSNPGGKGEAFF. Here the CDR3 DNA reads TGTGCCAGCAGCTCAAATCCAGGGGGTAAAGGAGAAGCTTTCTTT.

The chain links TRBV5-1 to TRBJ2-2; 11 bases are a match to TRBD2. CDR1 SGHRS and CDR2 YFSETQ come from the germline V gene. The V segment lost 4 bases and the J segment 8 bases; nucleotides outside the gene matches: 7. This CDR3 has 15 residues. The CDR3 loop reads CASSPLAGGSGELFF. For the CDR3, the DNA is TGCGCCAGCAGCCCTCTAGCGGGAGGTTCGGGGGAGCTGTTTTTT.

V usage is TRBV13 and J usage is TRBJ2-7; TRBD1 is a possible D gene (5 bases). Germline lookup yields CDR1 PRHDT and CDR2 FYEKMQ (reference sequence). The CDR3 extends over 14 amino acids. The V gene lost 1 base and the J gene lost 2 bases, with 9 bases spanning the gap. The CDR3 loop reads CASSLVGRAYEQYF. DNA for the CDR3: TGTGCCAGCAGCTTAGTAGGCAGGGCCTACGAGCAGTACTTC.

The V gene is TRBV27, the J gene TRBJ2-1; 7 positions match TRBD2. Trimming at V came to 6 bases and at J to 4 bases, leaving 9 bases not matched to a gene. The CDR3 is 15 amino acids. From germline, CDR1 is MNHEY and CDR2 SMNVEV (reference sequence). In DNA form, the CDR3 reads TGTGCCAGCAGGTGGGACGGGAGGACATACAATGAGCAGTTCTTC. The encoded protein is CASRWDGRTYNEQFF.

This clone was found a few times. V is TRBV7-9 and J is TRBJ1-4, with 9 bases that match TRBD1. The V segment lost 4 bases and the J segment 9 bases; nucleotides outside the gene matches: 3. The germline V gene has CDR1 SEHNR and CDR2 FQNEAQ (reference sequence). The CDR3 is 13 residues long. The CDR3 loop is CASSSGTGKKLFF. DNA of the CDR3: TGTGCCAGCAGCTCCGGGACAGGGAAAAAACTGTTTTTT.

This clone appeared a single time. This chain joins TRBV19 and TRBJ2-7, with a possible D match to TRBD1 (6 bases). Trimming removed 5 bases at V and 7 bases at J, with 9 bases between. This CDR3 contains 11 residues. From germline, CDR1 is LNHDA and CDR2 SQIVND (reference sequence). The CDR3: CASSYQGEQYF. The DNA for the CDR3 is TGTGCCAGTAGTTATCAGGGGGAGCAGTACTTC.

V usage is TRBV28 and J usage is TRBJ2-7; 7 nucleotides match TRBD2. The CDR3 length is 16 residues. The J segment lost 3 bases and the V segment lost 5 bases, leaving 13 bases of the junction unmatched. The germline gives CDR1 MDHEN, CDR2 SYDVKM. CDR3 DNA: TGTGCCAGCAGTAGGTCCAAGGGACTACAAATCTACGAGCAGTACTTC. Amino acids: CASSRSKGLQIYEQYF.

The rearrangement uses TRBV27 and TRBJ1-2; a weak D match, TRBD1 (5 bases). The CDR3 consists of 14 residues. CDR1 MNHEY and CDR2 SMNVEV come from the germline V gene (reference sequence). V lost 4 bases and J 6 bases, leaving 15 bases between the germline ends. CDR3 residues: CASSSPPRGNGYTF. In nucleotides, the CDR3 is TGTGCCAGCAGTTCCCCCCCCCGGGGGAATGGCTACACCTTC.

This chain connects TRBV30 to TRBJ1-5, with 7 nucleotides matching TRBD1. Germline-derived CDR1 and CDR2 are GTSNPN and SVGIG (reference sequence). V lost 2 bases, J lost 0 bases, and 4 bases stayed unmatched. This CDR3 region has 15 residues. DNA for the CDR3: TGTGCCTGGAGTCCAGGGGACAGTAGCAATCAGCCCCAGCATTTT. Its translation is CAWSPGDSSNQPQHF.